The 22 T cell receptor beta chains below come from one sample, sequenced in a study of blood T cell repertoires in COVID-19. Profiled with immunoSEQ multiplex PCR; TCRdb holds only in-frame clones, not every one. The sample holds roughly 280,000 clones, roughly 86% seen once. Sequenced: PBMCs or T cells enriched from blood (not recorded which). All receptors derive from an older woman who had recovered from COVID-19.

The CDR3 loop reads CASSPPGQYDEQFF. CDR3 sequence (DNA): TGTGCCAGCAGTCCCCCGGGACAGTATGATGAGCAGTTCTTC. The chain is built from TRBV25-1 and TRBJ2-1; TRBD1 aligns across 7 bases. The CDR3 totals 14 residues. V dropped 5 bases and J dropped 8; count of bases not matched to a gene: 9. Germline CDR1 MGHDK, CDR2 SYGVNS.

The chain employs TRBV4-1 and TRBJ2-7; tentative D call: TRBD1 (5 bases). The ends were cut back, 3 bases at V and 4 bases at J, with 7 bases in the middle. Germline-derived CDR1 and CDR2 are MGHRA and YSYEKL. This CDR3 spans 12 amino acids. The CDR3 DNA is TGCGCCAGCAGCCACGACAGTTACGAGCAGTACTTC. It specifies CASSHDSYEQYF.

The chain combines TRBV9 with TRBJ1-6; D gene unclear. Germline V CDR1 and CDR2: SGDLS, YYNGEE. Between the trimmed V and J ends, which lost 0 bases and 12 bases, there was a span of 13 bases. The length of the CDR3 is 14 residues. CDR3 coding DNA: TGTGCCAGCAGCGTAGACGGAGCCCTAGGACCCCTCCACTTT. Protein: CASSVDGALGPLHF.

The chain combines TRBV11-2 with TRBJ2-5, with D uncertain. V was pared by 5 bases and J by 1 base, with 17 bases between. Per the germline V gene, CDR1 is SGHAT and CDR2 is FQNNGV. CDR3 size: 16 residues. CDR3 coding DNA: TGTGCCAGCAGCAAGGTCCTCTCCCAGGCCCAAGAGACCCAGTACTTC. Encoded protein: CASSKVLSQAQETQYF.

The V gene is TRBV18, the J gene TRBJ1-1; possibly TRBD1 for D (6 bases). CDR1 and CDR2 (germline): KGHSH, LQKENI. The CDR3 contains 13 residues. The ends were cut back, 3 bases at V and 3 bases at J, with 8 bases in the middle. The CDR3 reads CASSPAGDTEAFF. Written as DNA, the CDR3 is TGTGCCAGCTCACCGGCAGGGGACACTGAAGCTTTCTTT.

This chain joins TRBV5-6 and TRBJ1-6, with D possibly TRBD1 on 5 matching bases. The CDR3 spans 12 residues. In germline, CDR1 is SGHDT, CDR2 YYEEEE. V lost 4 bases, J lost 11 bases, and 10 bases lay in between. CDR3 loop: CASSLRGAPLHF. The CDR3 DNA sequence: TGTGCCAGCAGCCTCCGGGGGGCACCCCTCCACTTT.

This clone has only one observation. Other nucleotide sequences from this sample produce the same CDR3. V is TRBV27 and J is TRBJ2-7; weak D call: TRBD1 (5 bases). Germline V gives CDR1 MNHEY, CDR2 SMNVEV (reference sequence). The CDR3 sequence is 12 residues long. Trimming took off 2 bases at V and 6 bases at J, with 8 bases between the two ends. This chain's CDR3 is CASSLRGGEQYF. CDR3 in DNA: TGTGCCAGCAGTTTAAGGGGCGGCGAGCAGTACTTC.

The rearrangement links TRBV30 to TRBJ2-1; 15 bases are a match to TRBD2. The junction had 1 base not matched to a gene; V was cut back by 1 base and J by 9 bases. This CDR3 has 14 residues. Germline CDR1 is GTSNPN and CDR2 is SVGIG (reference sequence). CDR3 residues: CAWSGGLAGGEQFF. CDR3 in DNA: TGTGCCTGGAGTGGGGGACTAGCGGGGGGTGAGCAGTTCTTC.

The chain couples TRBV5-1 to TRBJ2-7; 8 nucleotides agree with TRBD2. Per germline, CDR1 SGHRS and CDR2 YFSETQ. The CDR3 has 15 residues. V was pared by 0 bases and J by 2 bases, with 4 bases of the junction left unmatched. The CDR3 region has the DNA TGCGCCAGCAGCTTGGGGACGGGACTAGCCTACGAGCAGTACTTC. Translating gives CASSLGTGLAYEQYF.

The chain recombines TRBV11-2 with TRBJ1-2; D is ambiguous. The CDR3 contains 11 residues. V dropped 2 bases and J dropped 8 bases, with 6 bases sitting between them. The germline V gene encodes CDR1 SGHAT and CDR2 FQNNGV. The CDR3 sequence: CASSLRLGYTF. DNA of the CDR3: TGTGCCAGCAGCTTACGTTTGGGCTACACCTTC.

This chain uses TRBV19 with TRBJ2-3; D possibly corresponds to TRBD2 (6 bases). The length of the CDR3 is 16 residues. Trimming took off 6 bases at V and 6 bases at J, with 22 bases between the two ends. Per the germline V gene, CDR1 is LNHDA and CDR2 is SQIVND (reference sequence). The CDR3 reads CASSPPTSPGGDTQYF. The CDR3 coding sequence is TGTGCCAGTAGCCCCCCGACTAGTCCCGGTGGTGATACGCAGTATTTT.

The chain links TRBV5-1 to TRBJ2-7, with a tentative D call TRBD2 (6 bases). Trimming took off 4 bases at V and 3 bases at J, with 8 bases between the two ends. The CDR3 has 12 residues. CDR1 and CDR2 (germline): SGHRS, YFSETQ. CDR3 nucleotide sequence: TGCGCCAGCAGCGGGGGGAGCTACGAGCAGTACTTC. This encodes CASSGGSYEQYF.

The gene calls are TRBV10-3 and TRBJ2-1, with D unclear. Per the germline V gene, CDR1 is ENHRY and CDR2 is SYGVKD. The germline V and J ends were trimmed by 4 bases and 3 bases, with 10 bases remaining between them. CDR3 size: 14 residues. The CDR3: CAISVTSIYNEQFF. The CDR3 region has the DNA TGTGCCATCAGTGTTACTTCTATCTACAATGAGCAGTTCTTC.

The V and J genes are TRBV6-5 and TRBJ1-2; 9 bases agree with TRBD1. The CDR3 contains 16 residues. J was trimmed by 3 bases and V by 4 bases; bases with no gene match: 9. Germline-derived CDR1 and CDR2 are MNHEY and SVGAGI. The CDR3 nucleotides are TGTGCCAGCAGTTCCCGTCCGGGACAGGGAGACTATGGCTACACCTTC. Protein product: CASSSRPGQGDYGYTF.

As to this clone: In the same sample, other DNA sequences code for this CDR3. The rearrangement joins TRBV9 to TRBJ2-5; TRBD2 aligns across 13 bases. The CDR3 runs 16 residues. The J segment lost 2 bases and the V segment lost 0 bases, leaving 1 base of the junction unmatched. The germline V gene has CDR1 SGDLS and CDR2 YYNGEE. Here the CDR3 DNA reads TGTGCCAGCAGCGTAGGGGGACTAGCGGGACAAGAGACCCAGTACTTC. Its translation: CASSVGGLAGQETQYF.

The rearrangement links TRBV24-1 to TRBJ2-5; 13 bases are shared with TRBD2. The CDR3 spans 16 residues. CDR1 and CDR2 from the germline V gene are KGHDR and SFDVKD. V lost 5 bases and J lost 2; bases outside the gene matches: 4. As DNA, the CDR3 is TGTGCCACCAGTGCCTTACTAGCGGGGGGGCAAGAGACCCAGTACTTC. This gives the protein CATSALLAGGQETQYF.

This clone was counted only a few times. The J gene is TRBJ2-7, the V gene TRBV7-8, with 12 nucleotides matching TRBD2. Looked up from germline, CDR1 is SGHVS and CDR2 is FQNEAQ. V was pared by 5 bases and J by 5 bases, with 10 bases of the junction left unmatched. The CDR3 consists of 16 residues. For the CDR3, the DNA is TGTGCCAGCAGCCCGAAGCTGAGACTAGCGGGAGACGAGCAGTACTTC. Amino acids: CASSPKLRLAGDEQYF.

This chain joins TRBV5-1 and TRBJ1-4, with D perhaps TRBD1 (5 bases). The CDR3 runs to 14 residues. V shed 7 bases and J shed 3 bases, with 13 bases lying between them. Germline assignment: CDR1 SGHRS and CDR2 YFSETQ. CDR3 sequence reads: CASGVGQSNEKLFF. The CDR3 DNA reads as TGCGCCAGCGGCGTGGGGCAGTCTAATGAAAAACTGTTTTTT.

The chain joins TRBV7-3 to TRBJ2-3; no reliable D call. CDR3 length equals 13 residues. Germline V gene sequence: CDR1 SGHTA, CDR2 FQGTGA. The V end lost 2 bases, the J end lost 3 bases, and 6 bases lay between the germline ends. The CDR3 coding sequence is TGTGCCAGCAGCTTACAACAGACAGATACGCAGTATTTT. It specifies CASSLQQTDTQYF. The full variable domain, its missing parts supplied by reference TRBV7-3 and TRBJ2-3, is GAGVSQTPSNKVTEKGKYVELRCDPISGHTALYWYRQSLGQGPEFLIYFQGTGAADDSGLPNDRFFAVRPEGSVSTLKIQRTERGDSAVYLCASSLQQTDTQYFGPGTRLTVL.

The DNA for the CDR3 is TGTGCCAGCAGTGAAGACAGGGTCACCGGGGAGCTGTTTTTT. Amino acids: CASSEDRVTGELFF. The chain is built from TRBV25-1 and TRBJ2-2; 7 bases align to TRBD1. The junction had 1 base not matched to a gene; V was cut back by 2 bases and J by 4 bases. The germline gives CDR1 MGHDK, CDR2 SYGVNS. CDR3 size: 14 residues.

The V gene is TRBV6-4, the J gene TRBJ2-3, with 9 bases aligning to TRBD2. Germline V gene data show CDR1 as MRHNA and CDR2 as SNTAGT. The ends lost 3 bases at V and 7 bases at J; junction bases unmatched: 8. This CDR3 is 15 amino acids long. The CDR3 protein is CASSEAAGGMNTQYF. Here the CDR3 DNA reads TGTGCCAGCAGTGAGGCAGCGGGGGGCATGAATACGCAGTATTTT.

This chain joins TRBV19 and TRBJ1-4; 7 bases line up with TRBD1. Germline V gene lookup returns CDR1 LNHDA and CDR2 SQIVND (reference sequence). V dropped 4 bases and J dropped 3; count of bases not matched to a gene: 5. This CDR3 comprises 15 residues. This chain's CDR3 is CASSTDRAANEKLFF. The CDR3 DNA follows: TGTGCCAGTAGTACCGACAGGGCGGCTAATGAAAAACTGTTTTTT. The full variable domain, with the rest looked up from reference TRBV19 and TRBJ1-4, is DGGITQSPKYLFRKEGQNVTLSCEQNLNHDAMYWYRQDPGQGLRLIYYSQIVNDFQKGDIAEGYSVSREKKESFPLTVTSAQKNPTAFYLCASSTDRAANEKLFFGSGTQLSVL.